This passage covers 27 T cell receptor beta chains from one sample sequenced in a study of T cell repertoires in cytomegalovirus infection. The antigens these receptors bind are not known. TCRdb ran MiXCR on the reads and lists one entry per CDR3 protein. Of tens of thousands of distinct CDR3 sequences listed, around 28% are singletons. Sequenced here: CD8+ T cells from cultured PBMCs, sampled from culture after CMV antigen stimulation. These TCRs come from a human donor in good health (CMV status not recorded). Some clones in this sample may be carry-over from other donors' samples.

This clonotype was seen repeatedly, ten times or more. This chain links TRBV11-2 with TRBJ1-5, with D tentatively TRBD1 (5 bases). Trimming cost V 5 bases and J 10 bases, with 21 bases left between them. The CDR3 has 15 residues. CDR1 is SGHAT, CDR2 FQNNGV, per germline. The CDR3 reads CASSDSGTAPGPQHF. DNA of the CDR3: TGTGCCAGCAGCGATTCCGGGACTGCCCCAGGTCCCCAGCATTTT. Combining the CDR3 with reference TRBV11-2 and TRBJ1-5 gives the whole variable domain EAGVAQSPRYKIIEKRQSVAFWCNPISGHATLYWYQQILGQGPKLLIQFQNNGVVDDSQLPKDRFSAERLKGVDSTLKIQPAKLEDSAVYLCASSDSGTAPGPQHFGDGTRLSIL.

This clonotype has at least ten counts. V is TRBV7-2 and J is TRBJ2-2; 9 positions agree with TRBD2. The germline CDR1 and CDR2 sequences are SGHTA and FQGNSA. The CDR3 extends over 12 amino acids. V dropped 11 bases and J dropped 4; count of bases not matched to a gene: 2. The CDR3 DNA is TGTGCCGCGGGGGGGGCCACCGGGGAGCTGTTTTTT. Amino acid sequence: CAAGGATGELFF.

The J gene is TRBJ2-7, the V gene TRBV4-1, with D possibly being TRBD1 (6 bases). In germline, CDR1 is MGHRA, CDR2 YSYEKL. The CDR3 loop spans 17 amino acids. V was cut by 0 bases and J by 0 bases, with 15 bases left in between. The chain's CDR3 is CASSQDIGSGASYEQYF. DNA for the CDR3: TGCGCCAGCAGCCAAGATATCGGGTCAGGGGCCTCCTACGAGCAGTACTTC.

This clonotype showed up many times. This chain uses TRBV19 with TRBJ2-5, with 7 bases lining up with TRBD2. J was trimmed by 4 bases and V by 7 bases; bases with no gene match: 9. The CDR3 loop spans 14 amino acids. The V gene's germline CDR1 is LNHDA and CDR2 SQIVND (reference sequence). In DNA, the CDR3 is TGTGCCAGTACCTGGCGGGGGTTCCGAGAGACCCAGTACTTC. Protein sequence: CASTWRGFRETQYF.

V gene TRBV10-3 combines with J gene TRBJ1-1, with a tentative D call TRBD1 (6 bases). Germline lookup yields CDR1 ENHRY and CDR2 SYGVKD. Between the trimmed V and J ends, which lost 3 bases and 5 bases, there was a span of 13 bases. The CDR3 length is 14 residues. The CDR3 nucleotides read TGTGCCATCAGTGAATCGGGGGCTTGGACTGAAGCTTTCTTT. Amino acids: CAISESGAWTEAFF.

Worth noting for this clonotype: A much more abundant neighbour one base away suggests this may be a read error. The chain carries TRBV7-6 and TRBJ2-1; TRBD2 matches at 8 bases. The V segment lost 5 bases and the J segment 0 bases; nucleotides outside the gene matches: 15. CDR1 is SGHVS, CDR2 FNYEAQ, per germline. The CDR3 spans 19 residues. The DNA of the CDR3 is TGTGCCAGCAGCACCCGAGGGGGGCGGGAGGCCAGCTCCTACAATGAGCAGTTCTTC. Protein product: CASSTRGGREASSYNEQFF.

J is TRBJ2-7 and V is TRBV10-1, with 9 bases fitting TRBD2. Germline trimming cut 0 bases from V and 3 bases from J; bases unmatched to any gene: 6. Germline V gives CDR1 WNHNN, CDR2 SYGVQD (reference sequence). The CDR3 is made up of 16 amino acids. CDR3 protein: CASSESGAGGYYEQYF. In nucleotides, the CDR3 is TGCGCCAGCAGTGAGTCGGGGGCGGGAGGGTACTACGAGCAGTACTTC.

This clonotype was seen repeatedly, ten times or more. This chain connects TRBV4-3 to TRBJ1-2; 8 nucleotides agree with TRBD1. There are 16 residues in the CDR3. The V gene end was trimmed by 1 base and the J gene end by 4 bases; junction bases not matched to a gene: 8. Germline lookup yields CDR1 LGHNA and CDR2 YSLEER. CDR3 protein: CASSQGGTGQVYGYTF. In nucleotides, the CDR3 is TGCGCCAGCAGCCAAGGTGGCACGGGACAGGTCTATGGCTACACCTTC.

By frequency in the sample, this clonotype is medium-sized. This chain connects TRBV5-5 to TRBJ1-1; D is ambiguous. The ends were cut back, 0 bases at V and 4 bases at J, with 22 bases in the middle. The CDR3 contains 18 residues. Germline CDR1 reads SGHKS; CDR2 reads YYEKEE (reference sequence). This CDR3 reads CASSLDLDINGLGTEAFF. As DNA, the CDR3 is TGTGCCAGCAGCTTGGACCTTGACATAAACGGCTTGGGCACTGAAGCTTTCTTT.

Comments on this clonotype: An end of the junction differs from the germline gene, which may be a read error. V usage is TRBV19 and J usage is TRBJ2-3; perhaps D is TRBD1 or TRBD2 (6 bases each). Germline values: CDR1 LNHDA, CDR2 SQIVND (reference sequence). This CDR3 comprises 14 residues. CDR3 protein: CASSSYGGSETQYF. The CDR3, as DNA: TGTGCCAGTAGTAGCTACGGGGGCTCAGAGACGCAGTATTTT.

The CDR3 nucleotides are TGTGCCAGCAGCCAACGGACAGGGATCTATGGCTACACCTTC. Protein product: CASSQRTGIYGYTF. V usage is TRBV14 and J usage is TRBJ1-2; 8 bases map to TRBD1. This CDR3 region has 14 residues. V was pared by 2 bases and J by 4 bases, with 3 bases of the junction left unmatched. Germline CDR1 reads SGHDN; CDR2 reads FVKESK.

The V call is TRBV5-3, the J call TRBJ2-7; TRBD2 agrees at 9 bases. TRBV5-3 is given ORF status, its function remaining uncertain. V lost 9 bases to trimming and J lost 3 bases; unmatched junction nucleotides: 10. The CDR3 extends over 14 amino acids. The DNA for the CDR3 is TGTGCCAACAGCCATACTAGCGGGTTCTACGAGCAGTACTTC. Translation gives CANSHTSGFYEQYF.

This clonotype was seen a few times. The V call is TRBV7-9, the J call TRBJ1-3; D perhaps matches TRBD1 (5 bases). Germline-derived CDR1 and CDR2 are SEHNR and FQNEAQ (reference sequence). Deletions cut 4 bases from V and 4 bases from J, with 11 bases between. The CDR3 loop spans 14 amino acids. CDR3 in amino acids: CASSWDVGGNTIYF. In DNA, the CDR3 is TGTGCCAGCAGCTGGGACGTTGGGGGAAACACCATATATTTT. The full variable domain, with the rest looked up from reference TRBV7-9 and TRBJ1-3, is DTGVSQNPRHKITKRGQNVTFRCDPISEHNRLYWYRQTLGQGPEFLTYFQNEAQLEKSRLLSDRFSAERPKGSFSTLEIQRTEQGDSAMYLCASSWDVGGNTIYFGEGSWLTVV.

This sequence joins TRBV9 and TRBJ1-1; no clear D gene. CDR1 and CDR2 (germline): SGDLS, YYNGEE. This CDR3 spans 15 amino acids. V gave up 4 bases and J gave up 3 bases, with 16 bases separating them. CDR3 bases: TGTGCCAGCAGCTCAACGGGCAGGTGGGACACTGAAGCTTTCTTT. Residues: CASSSTGRWDTEAFF.

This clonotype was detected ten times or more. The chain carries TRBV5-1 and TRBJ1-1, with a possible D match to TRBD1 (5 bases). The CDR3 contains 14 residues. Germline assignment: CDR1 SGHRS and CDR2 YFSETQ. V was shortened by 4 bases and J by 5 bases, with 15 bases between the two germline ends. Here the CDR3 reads CASSLGPTGTEAFF. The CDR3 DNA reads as TGCGCCAGCAGCCTGGGGCCGACGGGAACTGAAGCTTTCTTT.

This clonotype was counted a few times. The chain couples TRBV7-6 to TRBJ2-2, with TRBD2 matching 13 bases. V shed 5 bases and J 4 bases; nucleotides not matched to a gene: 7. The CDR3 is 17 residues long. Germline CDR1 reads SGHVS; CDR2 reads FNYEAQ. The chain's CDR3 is CASSPRTSGGPTGELFF. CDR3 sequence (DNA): TGTGCCAGCAGCCCCCGGACTAGCGGGGGCCCCACCGGGGAGCTGTTTTTT.

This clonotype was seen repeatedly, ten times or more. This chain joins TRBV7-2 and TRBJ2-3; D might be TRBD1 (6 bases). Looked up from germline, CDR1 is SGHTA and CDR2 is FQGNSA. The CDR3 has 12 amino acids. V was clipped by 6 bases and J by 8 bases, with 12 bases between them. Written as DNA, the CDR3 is TGTGCCAGCAGTTCACAGGGCGTTACGCAGTATTTT. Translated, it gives CASSSQGVTQYF.

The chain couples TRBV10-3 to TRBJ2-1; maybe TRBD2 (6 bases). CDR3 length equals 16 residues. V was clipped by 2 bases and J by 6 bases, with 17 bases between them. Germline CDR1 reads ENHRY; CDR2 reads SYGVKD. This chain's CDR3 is CAISEPGVRDSNEQFF. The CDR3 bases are TGTGCCATCAGTGAGCCGGGGGTGCGGGACTCCAATGAGCAGTTCTTC.

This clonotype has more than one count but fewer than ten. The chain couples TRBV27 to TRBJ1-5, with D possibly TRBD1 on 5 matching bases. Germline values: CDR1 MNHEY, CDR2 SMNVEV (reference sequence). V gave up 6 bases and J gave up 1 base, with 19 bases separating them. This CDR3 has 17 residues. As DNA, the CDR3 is TGTGCCAGCAGCCCGAACATGGGGCAGGTGAGCAATCAGCCCCAGCATTTT. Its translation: CASSPNMGQVSNQPQHF.

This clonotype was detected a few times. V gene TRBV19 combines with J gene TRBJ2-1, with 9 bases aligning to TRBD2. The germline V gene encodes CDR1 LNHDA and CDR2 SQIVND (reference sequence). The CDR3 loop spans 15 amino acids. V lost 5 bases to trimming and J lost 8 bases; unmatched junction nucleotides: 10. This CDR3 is CASSPWGAGGYEQFF. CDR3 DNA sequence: TGTGCCAGTAGTCCCTGGGGAGCGGGAGGATATGAGCAGTTCTTC.

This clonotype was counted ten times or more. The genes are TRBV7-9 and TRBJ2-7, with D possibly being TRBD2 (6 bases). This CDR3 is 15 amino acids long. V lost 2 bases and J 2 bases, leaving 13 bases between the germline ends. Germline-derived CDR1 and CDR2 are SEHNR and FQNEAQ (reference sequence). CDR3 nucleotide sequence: TGTGCCAGCAGCTTACCCCCCGGGGGAACCTACGAGCAGTACTTC. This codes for CASSLPPGGTYEQYF.

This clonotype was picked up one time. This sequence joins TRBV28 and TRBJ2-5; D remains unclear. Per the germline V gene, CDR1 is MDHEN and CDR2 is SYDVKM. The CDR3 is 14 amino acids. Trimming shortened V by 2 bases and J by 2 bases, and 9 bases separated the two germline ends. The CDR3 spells CASSLAGPQETQYF. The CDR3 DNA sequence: TGTGCCAGCAGTTTAGCAGGACCTCAAGAGACCCAGTACTTC.

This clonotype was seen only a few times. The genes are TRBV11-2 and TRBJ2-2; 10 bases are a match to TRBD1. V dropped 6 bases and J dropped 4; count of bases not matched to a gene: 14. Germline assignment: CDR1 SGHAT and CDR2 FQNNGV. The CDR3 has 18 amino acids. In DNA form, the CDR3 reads TGTGCCAGCAGAGCCAGGACAGGGGGACCTGAGCCCACCGGGGAGCTGTTTTTT. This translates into CASRARTGGPEPTGELFF.

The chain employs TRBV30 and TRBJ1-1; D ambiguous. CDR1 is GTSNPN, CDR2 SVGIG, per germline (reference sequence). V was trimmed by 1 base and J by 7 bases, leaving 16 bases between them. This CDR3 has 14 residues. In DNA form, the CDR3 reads TGTGCCTGGAGTGCCGACCCCTCACTCCGTGAAGCTTTCTTT. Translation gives CAWSADPSLREAFF.

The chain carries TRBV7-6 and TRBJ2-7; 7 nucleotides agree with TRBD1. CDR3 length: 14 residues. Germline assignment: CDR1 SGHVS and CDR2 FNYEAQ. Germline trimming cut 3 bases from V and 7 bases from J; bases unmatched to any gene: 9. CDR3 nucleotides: TGTGCCAGCAGCTTGGCCGGGACAGATAGGGAGCAGTACTTC. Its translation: CASSLAGTDREQYF.

The CDR3 protein is CASSYEEGQDGYTF. The CDR3 DNA reads as TGTGCCAGCAGTTACGAGGAGGGACAGGATGGCTACACCTTC. This chain joins TRBV6-6 and TRBJ1-2; 8 positions match TRBD1. Germline V lookup: CDR1 MNHNY, CDR2 SVGAGI (reference sequence). The CDR3 runs 14 residues. V lost 2 bases to trimming and J lost 6 bases; unmatched junction nucleotides: 5.

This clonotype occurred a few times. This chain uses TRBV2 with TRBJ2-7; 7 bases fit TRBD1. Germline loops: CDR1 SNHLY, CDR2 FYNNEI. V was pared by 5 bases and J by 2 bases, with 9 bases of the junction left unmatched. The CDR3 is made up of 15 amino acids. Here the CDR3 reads CASSMGQGEPYEQYF. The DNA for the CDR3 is TGTGCCAGCAGTATGGGGCAGGGGGAACCCTACGAGCAGTACTTC.